The rows below give T cell receptor beta chains drawn from one sample of a study of cytomegalovirus exposure and HLA in healthy donors. Profiling relied on immunoSEQ multiplex PCR, and the TCRdb table lists in-frame clones only, not all of them. The sample gives more than 200,000 clones, over 75% of which show up once; about 0.2% is in the top ten. Source material: PBMCs. These receptors were taken from a girl aged 2 to 9 in good health and CMV-seronegative. CDR3s include the opening cysteine and the closing phenylalanine or tryptophan. A D gene is named only where the DNA matches it firmly. Size values are once, few and many counts, or a class for expanded clones, and some rows have none.

>TRBJ1-1|TRBV25-1|-|TRBD1
TGTGCCAGCAGTGGGACAGGCACTGAAGCTTTCTTT
CASSGTGTEAFF
>TRBJ1-1|TRBV29-1|-|-
TGCAGCGTTGGAGGGTGGGGATCAGGCACTGAAGCTTTCTTT
CSVGGWGSGTEAFF
>TRBJ2-7|TRBV5-1|-|TRBD1
TGCGCCAGCAGCTCCGGACAGGGGGCCTACGAGCAGTACTTC
CASSSGQGAYEQYF
>TRBJ2-3|TRBV2|-|TRBD2
TGTGCCAGCAGGGGGATCCGAGCGGGGGGGCCAGATACGCAGTATTTT
CASRGIRAGGPDTQYF
>TRBJ2-2|TRBV5-1|-|-
TGCGCCAGCAGCTTGGGACTAGACACCGGGGAGCTGTTTTTT
CASSLGLDTGELFF
>TRBJ2-7|TRBV5-5|few|TRBD2
TGTGCCAGCAGCTATCGGACTAGCGGGAGCATCTACGAGCAGTACTTC
CASSYRTSGSIYEQYF
>TRBJ2-7|TRBV6-5|-|-
TGTGCCAGCAGTTACCGGCAGCGGCTCGCCTTATACGAGCAGTACTTC
CASSYRQRLALYEQYF
>TRBJ1-6|TRBV2|-|TRBD1
TGTGCCAGCGAACCGGGACAGGGGTTTTCACCCCTCCACTTT
CASEPGQGFSPLHF
>TRBJ2-6|TRBV27|-|-
TGTGCCAGCAGTCGGAAGCCCCCTACAGGGTCCGGGGCCAACGTCCTGACTTTC
CASSRKPPTGSGANVLTF
>TRBJ2-7|TRBV30|-|-
TGTGCCTGGAGTCCCAGGCTTGTCTACGAGCAGTACTTC
CAWSPRLVYEQYF
>TRBJ1-5|TRBV19|-|TRBD1
TGTGCCAGTAGTGCCGACAGGGCTTTGAGTCAGCCCCAGCATTTT
CASSADRALSQPQHF
>TRBJ2-7|TRBV5-1|once|-
TGCGCCAGCAGCTTGGACACCTCCTACGAGCAGTACTTC
CASSLDTSYEQYF
>TRBJ2-1|TRBV15|-|TRBD2
TGTGCCACCAGCAGAGATTGGACTAGCGGGAGCGAGATTGAGCAGTTCTTC
CATSRDWTSGSEIEQFF
>TRBJ2-1|TRBV2|-|TRBD2
TGTGCCAGCAGTGATTTTTACGGAAGCGGGGGTTACTCCTACAATGAGCAGTTCTTC
CASSDFYGSGGYSYNEQFF
>TRBJ2-1|TRBV4-1|-|TRBD2
TGCGCCAGCAGCCAAGTGCCCAGCGGGGGGGCGAACAATGAGCAGTTCTTC
CASSQVPSGGANNEQFF
>TRBJ2-2|TRBV7-9|-|TRBD1
TGTGCCAGCAGCCCGACGGGGACAGGGGGCACCGGGGAGCTGTTTTTT
CASSPTGTGGTGELFF
>TRBJ1-1|TRBV18|-|-
TGTGCCAGCTCACCTTCCTGGGCCAGGATGAACACTGAAGCTTTCTTT
CASSPSWARMNTEAFF
>TRBJ2-7|TRBV2|-|TRBD1
TGTGCCAGCAGATGGACAGGGGACGAGCAGTACTTC
CASRWTGDEQYF
>TRBJ1-2|TRBV25-1|-|TRBD1
TGTGCCAGCAGTGAATATTGGGAGACAGGGCATGGCTACACCTTC
CASSEYWETGHGYTF
>TRBJ2-7|TRBV18|-|-
TGTGCCAGCTCACCGCCACAGGCGAGGGAGCAGTACTTC
CASSPPQAREQYF
>TRBJ2-2|TRBV29-1|-|-
TGCAGCGTGGCCTCCAGGTACACCGGGGAGCTGTTTTTT
CSVASRYTGELFF
>TRBJ2-7|TRBV4-1|-|-
TGCGCCAGCAGCCAAGATACGGACGAGCAGTACTTC
CASSQDTDEQYF
>TRBJ2-5|TRBV29-1|-|TRBD2
TGCAGCGTCACGGGACTAGCGGGGGTACCTTGGTACCAAGAGACCCAGTACTTC
CSVTGLAGVPWYQETQYF